A selection of T cell receptor beta chains follows, all from one sample in a study of blood T cell repertoires in COVID-19. Clones were sequenced by immunoSEQ multiplex PCR, and TCRdb holds only the in-frame ones, with some missing. The sample records about 100,000 clones, around 90% being singletons. Sequenced material: peripheral blood. These TCRs come from a woman aged 60-70 years with acute or convalescent COVID-19. The CDR3 runs from the conserved cysteine through the conserved F or W. Fields, in order: CDR3 DNA, CDR3 protein, clone size, J gene, V gene, D gene. The D gene is left open where the match is weak. Rows may omit the clone size; those that give it use once, few, many or a size class.

CDR3 DNA: TGTGCCAGCAGATTGGGGCTAGGGGGACTAGCGGGGGACAATGAGCAGTTCTTC
CDR3 protein: CASRLGLGGLAGDNEQFF
clone size: NA
J gene: TRBJ2-1
V gene: TRBV2
D gene: TRBD2

CDR3 DNA: TGTGCCAGTAGGGGAACAGGGATCGGTGAAAAACTGTTTTTT
CDR3 protein: CASRGTGIGEKLFF
clone size: few
J gene: TRBJ1-4
V gene: TRBV19
D gene: NA

CDR3 DNA: TGTGCCTGGAGTGTGAGGTCGACAGGGACCGGGGAGCTGTTTTTT
CDR3 protein: CAWSVRSTGTGELFF
clone size: NA
J gene: TRBJ2-2
V gene: TRBV30
D gene: TRBD1

CDR3 DNA: TGTGCCAGCATAAATATAGCGGGAGGGAACGGGAATGAGCAGTTCTTC
CDR3 protein: CASINIAGGNGNEQFF
clone size: NA
J gene: TRBJ2-1
V gene: TRBV28
D gene: TRBD2

CDR3 DNA: TGTGCCAGCAGTTTAGGACGGGGGGAGAGGCAGTTCTTC
CDR3 protein: CASSLGRGERQFF
clone size: few
J gene: TRBJ2-1
V gene: TRBV27
D gene: TRBD2

CDR3 DNA: TGTGCCAGCAGCCAGGACAGGGACGCTTTCTTT
CDR3 protein: CASSQDRDAFF
clone size: NA
J gene: TRBJ1-1
V gene: TRBV7-8
D gene: TRBD1

CDR3 DNA: TGCGCCAGCAGATTGACGGGCGGGAGGGAGAATGAGCAGTTCTTC
CDR3 protein: CASRLTGGRENEQFF
clone size: NA
J gene: TRBJ2-1
V gene: TRBV5-1
D gene: TRBD2

CDR3 DNA: TGCGCCAGCAGCGGGGGACAGGGATCTAACTATGGCTACACCTTC
CDR3 protein: CASSGGQGSNYGYTF
clone size: NA
J gene: TRBJ1-2
V gene: TRBV5-1
D gene: TRBD1

CDR3 DNA: TGTGCCAGCTCACCGAGTTCGAGTCACAATGAGCAGTTCTTC
CDR3 protein: CASSPSSSHNEQFF
clone size: NA
J gene: TRBJ2-1
V gene: TRBV18
D gene: NA

CDR3 DNA: TGTGCCAGCAGCCCCGCCCCGGGAAGGAATCAGCCCCAGCATTTT
CDR3 protein: CASSPAPGRNQPQHF
clone size: few
J gene: TRBJ1-5
V gene: TRBV7-6
D gene: NA

CDR3 DNA: TGTGCCATCAGTGAGGGGGGGGAAGGCGAAAAACTGTTTTTT
CDR3 protein: CAISEGGEGEKLFF
clone size: NA
J gene: TRBJ1-4
V gene: TRBV10-3
D gene: NA

CDR3 DNA: TGCGCCAGCAGCCATAGCGGCGTCAGGACCCAGTACTTC
CDR3 protein: CASSHSGVRTQYF
clone size: NA
J gene: TRBJ2-5
V gene: TRBV5-1
D gene: NA

CDR3 DNA: TGTGCCAGCAGTTGGGGACTGCCTCTCCTGGAGCAGTACTTC
CDR3 protein: CASSWGLPLLEQYF
clone size: once
J gene: TRBJ2-7
V gene: TRBV6-6
D gene: NA

CDR3 DNA: TGTGCCAGCGAGGGCGGAAGCACAGATACGCAGTATTTT
CDR3 protein: CASEGGSTDTQYF
clone size: NA
J gene: TRBJ2-3
V gene: TRBV28
D gene: NA

CDR3 DNA: TGTGCCAGCACCGGACAGGGGCTGTCTGGGGCCAACGTCCTGACTTTC
CDR3 protein: CASTGQGLSGANVLTF
clone size: NA
J gene: TRBJ2-6
V gene: TRBV11-2
D gene: TRBD1

CDR3 DNA: TGTGCCAGCAGCTTGCTTCTTCTAGGCACAGATACGCAGTATTTT
CDR3 protein: CASSLLLLGTDTQYF
clone size: NA
J gene: TRBJ2-3
V gene: TRBV5-5
D gene: NA

CDR3 DNA: TGTGCCAGCAGCATCGCGAGGGCGGGAGGGCTATCCTACAATGAGCAGTTCTTC
CDR3 protein: CASSIARAGGLSYNEQFF
clone size: NA
J gene: TRBJ2-1
V gene: TRBV7-8
D gene: TRBD2

CDR3 DNA: TGTGCCAGCAGTTCCCCCAGAAGCTACACCTTC
CDR3 protein: CASSSPRSYTF
clone size: NA
J gene: TRBJ1-2
V gene: TRBV28
D gene: NA

CDR3 DNA: TGTGCCAGCCGGGGGACAGGGGTGTATGGAAACACCATATATTTT
CDR3 protein: CASRGTGVYGNTIYF
clone size: NA
J gene: TRBJ1-3
V gene: TRBV27
D gene: TRBD1

CDR3 DNA: TGTGCCAGCAGCTCTACCGGGACACCGGTCTCCGGGGAGCTGTTTTTT
CDR3 protein: CASSSTGTPVSGELFF
clone size: NA
J gene: TRBJ2-2
V gene: TRBV7-6
D gene: NA

CDR3 DNA: TGTGCCAGCAGCGTAGTCCCAGGGGGTTACATGAACACTGAAGCTTTCTTT
CDR3 protein: CASSVVPGGYMNTEAFF
clone size: NA
J gene: TRBJ1-1
V gene: TRBV9
D gene: TRBD1

CDR3 DNA: TGTGCCTGGGCGCGAGAAGAGACCCAGTACTTC
CDR3 protein: CAWAREETQYF
clone size: NA
J gene: TRBJ2-5
V gene: TRBV30
D gene: NA

CDR3 DNA: TGCAGGGGACAGGGGGCAGAAGCTTTCTTT
CDR3 protein: CRGQGAEAFF
clone size: once
J gene: TRBJ1-1
V gene: TRBV20-1
D gene: TRBD1

CDR3 DNA: TGTGCCAGCAGCGCCGGGGGAGGGAGGGAGACCCAGTACTTC
CDR3 protein: CASSAGGGRETQYF
clone size: NA
J gene: TRBJ2-5
V gene: TRBV7-2
D gene: TRBD2

CDR3 DNA: TGTGCCAGCAGCCAACCGGGGACAGGGCACTATGGCTACACCTTC
CDR3 protein: CASSQPGTGHYGYTF
clone size: NA
J gene: TRBJ1-2
V gene: TRBV4-2
D gene: TRBD1

CDR3 DNA: TGTGCCAGCAGCTTAACGGTGCCTAGCGGGAGGGGTAATGAGCAGTTCTTC
CDR3 protein: CASSLTVPSGRGNEQFF
clone size: NA
J gene: TRBJ2-1
V gene: TRBV7-3
D gene: TRBD2

CDR3 DNA: TGTGCCAGCAGCCCGGGGGGCTGGGGGAACACTGAAGCTTTCTTT
CDR3 protein: CASSPGGWGNTEAFF
clone size: NA
J gene: TRBJ1-1
V gene: TRBV7-9
D gene: NA

CDR3 DNA: TGCAGTGCTAGTGACAGCGCGAACACCGGGGAGCTGTTTTTT
CDR3 protein: CSASDSANTGELFF
clone size: NA
J gene: TRBJ2-2
V gene: TRBV20-1
D gene: NA

CDR3 DNA: TGTGCCAGCAGCACCACCTGGACAGGACATGGCTACACCTTC
CDR3 protein: CASSTTWTGHGYTF
clone size: NA
J gene: TRBJ1-2
V gene: TRBV9
D gene: TRBD1

CDR3 DNA: TGCGCCAGCAGCCAAGAGGTGAGGTTGATTGAAGCTTTCTTT
CDR3 protein: CASSQEVRLIEAFF
clone size: NA
J gene: TRBJ1-1
V gene: TRBV4-1
D gene: NA

CDR3 DNA: TGCGCCAGCGGGAGGGAGGGGTTTTCGAGCTCCTACAATGAGCAGTTCTTC
CDR3 protein: CASGREGFSSSYNEQFF
clone size: NA
J gene: TRBJ2-1
V gene: TRBV23-1
D gene: TRBD2

CDR3 DNA: TGTGCCTCCTCGGAACAGGTTAATGAAAAACTGTTTTTT
CDR3 protein: CASSEQVNEKLFF
clone size: NA
J gene: TRBJ1-4
V gene: TRBV10-3
D gene: NA

CDR3 DNA: TGTGCCAGTAGTAGAGGGACAGGACCTTCCGAGACCCAGTACTTC
CDR3 protein: CASSRGTGPSETQYF
clone size: NA
J gene: TRBJ2-5
V gene: TRBV19
D gene: TRBD1